What follows is one T cell receptor beta chain and its context. This clone appeared a single time. Its antigen remains unidentified. Within one base of it there is no much larger clone, and no base qualities were kept. CDR1 and CDR2, per the germline V gene, are MNHNS and SASEGT. V and J lose 10 bases and 4 bases, and a span of 14 bases separates them. The CDR3 sequence holds 13 residues, the cysteine and phenylalanine included. Only CDR3 DNA remains: 39 bases, in frame from the first base. The cohort consisted of 600 or so healthy bone marrow donors. All cohort members were sampled while nominally healthy, although unrecorded immune exposures were likely present. The donor was CMV seropositive and was included in the group of around 300 seropositive cohort members. Every donor gave a peripheral blood sample, and the peripheral blood mononuclear cells from that sample were used for TCR beta sequencing. Genomic DNA was extracted from the blood cell samples with the Qiagen DNeasy Blood Extraction Kit.

Preparation of the library involved the immunoSEQ multiplex PCR assay. For the multiplex PCR, a mixture combining 60 forward primers for TCR Vbeta segments and 13 reverse primers for TCR Jbeta segments was used. A multiplex PCR assay on genomic DNA amplified the CDR3 region of rearranged TCR beta genes. The amplified TCR beta libraries were sequenced on the Illumina HiSeq System as 87-base-pair reads. The published analysis was carried out like this. In a later analysis, around 80 million unique TCR beta chains were counted across the 690 or so repertoires, and some 10 million of these chains were shared by at least two donors. Raw reads were error-corrected and collapsed into unique sequences with a nearest-neighbor algorithm that merged closely related sequences to remove PCR and sequencing errors. Alignment of CDR3 sequences to IMGT reference sequences was used to assign V, D and J gene segments. For a sequence to be retained, a match of at least six nucleotides was required to both a V gene segment and a J gene segment. A rearrangement counted as productive if the CDR3 had no stop codons and remained in frame with V and J, and every other rearrangement counted as non-productive. Following IMGT convention, CDR3 was defined as the stretch from the second conserved V-encoded cysteine to the conserved J-encoded phenylalanine. The earlier analysis of roughly 590 of the donors excluded any sequence lacking an unambiguous match to a single V gene segment. An earlier analysis of fewer than 650 of the donors classified V segments as functional when productive rearrangements were above 56.7% and as segregating when the standard deviation between donors was above 5%. A statistical classification framework was built for diagnosing cytomegalovirus status from the catalog of TCR beta chain sequences. A later analysis assigned V and J genes by comparing TCR nucleotide sequences with IMGT/GENE-DB human TR gene sequences. In a later analysis, CDR3 sequences and most-parsimonious VDJ recombination scenarios were assigned using the TCRdist pipeline. A later analysis defined each TCR beta chain by its CDR3 amino acid sequence plus V-gene family, and excluded reads lacking a unique V-gene family. A later analysis removed 592 highly shared, low-generation-probability nucleotide sequences to deal with suspected cross-contamination and a sequencing artifact. In a later analysis, a clonal expansion index was calculated for each public chain from normalized within-repertoire ranks of inferred template counts. Generation probabilities in a later analysis came from a VDJ recombination model fitted to out-of-frame rearrangements, and those results were checked against IGoR. In a later analysis, TCR-TCR, TCR-HLA and TCR-CMV co-occurrence was scored with hypergeometric tests, and a repertoire-size bias correction was applied to TCR pairs. False discovery rates were estimated in a later analysis by permuting HLA or CMV assignments 20 times. In a later analysis, co-occurring TCRs were grouped using DBSCAN, and TCRdist sequence similarity was added for clustering within HLA-allele-positive subsets. Co-occurrence clustering excluded repertoires with fewer than 30,000 or more than 120,000 public chains, plus five with anomalous nucleotide sharing. TCRdb took over this immuneACCESS table, retaining in-frame rearrangements with V and J assigned. Such tables are incomplete; in checked studies, under half of the missing clones stem from an unresolved V gene, and the remainder is unexplained. The DNA gave D and trimming, while V, J and clone size come from that table. The sample table holds about 190,000 clones, of which approximately 80% were seen once. 6% of the sample is held by the ten biggest clonotypes.

The data were obtained in a study of cytomegalovirus exposure and HLA in healthy donors (dated 2017 in TCRdb). Looking at the study overall: An earlier analysis of some 600 of the donors reported 276 Gb of sequence data and about 120 million unique TCR beta sequences obtained from approximately 180 million T cells. About 280 gigabases of sequencing data and tens of millions of unique TCR sequences were included in an early release covering several hundred HLA-typed donors. Among the roughly 400 genotyped donors, 81% belonged to the genetic ancestry cluster associated with self-reported Caucasian donors. The study was designed to test whether signatures of past pathogen exposure could be identified by cataloging public T cell receptors. The study used immunosequencing to profile the T cell repertoires of approximately 640 subjects and linked those repertoires to cytomegalovirus serostatus. In addition to the first cohort of 666 subjects, a separate validation cohort of 120 different subjects was used. High-throughput TCR immunosequencing, statistical association of individual TCRs with disease status, and machine learning were combined to predict cytomegalovirus infection status. A later analysis re-examined previously published TCR beta repertoires from more than 550 donors and added high-resolution HLA genotyping to investigate patterns of TCR occurrence. In the later analysis, no new phenotypic data were used to find candidate immune exposures; instead, reliance was placed on TCR beta sequences and their occurrence across donors. An earlier analysis of some 500 of the donors used high-throughput TCR beta sequencing to judge whether each TCR beta V gene segment behaved as functional or pseudogenic. Donor age, sex, ethnicity and CMV serostatus were compiled together with the repertoire data. A later genetic analysis took genome-wide SNP genotypes for about 60% of the roughly 670 donors and used that subset as a discovery cohort. All discovery cohort repertoires had been generated using a single sequencing platform. HLA typing covered class I and class II loci at four-digit resolution. Typing coverage varied by locus: 629-630 donors for A, B, C, DRB1 and DQB1; roughly 520 for DQA1; 600 to 610 for DPA1; approximately 450 for DPB1. Because of strong linkage in the cohort, roughly five DR-DQ haplotypes were treated as single units for association and clustering. Among 300 to 450 genotyped donors of the cohort, an average of 235,054 unique TCR beta nucleotide sequences were sequenced per donor, roughly 18% of them non-productive. The paper as a whole reports these results and caveats: Some IMGT-functional V segments, including TRBV6-2 and TRBV6-3, could not be told apart with the 87-base-pair reads, so those segments were excluded. Because HLA typing was unavailable for some donors at each locus, only the typed subset was used in association tests. A further reported finding was that TCR beta sequences accurately predicted the HLA-A and HLA-B alleles for most subjects in the first cohort. Linkage disequilibrium might explain the correlated functional status among segregating V segments, but an unknown experimental factor could not be excluded. A few of the identified cytomegalovirus-associated TCR beta chains were confirmed in vitro to be specific for cytomegalovirus antigens. The earlier analysis of some 540 of the donors excluded some 15 rarely observed V segments, including chromosome 9 orphons, because counts were too low. A later analysis associated 15,000 to 20,000 TCR beta sequences with specific HLA alleles at a false discovery rate of 0.05. In a later analysis, HLA-associated TCR beta chains showed more clonal expansion and lower generation probabilities than non-associated chains that were equally common. According to a later analysis, most CMV-associated TCR beta chains appeared to be HLA-restricted, and the HLA associations seemed to be driven largely by CMV exposure. A total of 150 to 200 TCR beta chains were listed by the study as associated with cytomegalovirus. Sequencing depth was assumed to be roughly uniform across donors in the presence/absence analyses, though that assumption may not hold. A later genetic analysis associated a missense DCLRE1C variant with V-gene and J-gene trimming of TCR beta chains, and an independent cohort replicated the association. According to a later analysis, TCR association rates differed among HLA loci, with DRB1 alleles showing the most associated TCRs and HLA-C alleles showing the fewest. Assigning TCR associations to individual alleles was difficult when HLA alleles, especially DR and DQ, strongly co-occurred. Only TCR beta chains were sequenced in this cohort, and the absence of alpha or paired-chain data limited detectable features. It was suggested by the authors that the approach could potentially be generalized to other disease states and immunological phenotypes. The classifier was reported to diagnose cytomegalovirus status with high specificity and sensitivity in both the original cohort and the validation cohort. In an earlier analysis of approximately 590 of the donors, most TCR beta V segments were observed in productive rearrangements about 87% or about 30% of the time, broadly matching IMGT annotations. The only immune exposure information available for the cohort was CMV serostatus. According to a later genetic analysis, donors in an Asian-associated ancestry cluster had fewer N-insertions in productive TCRs than the approximately 650-donor mean. The sequencing pipeline was judged likely to have produced a cluster of highly shared sequence variants as a technical artifact. In a later analysis, several top co-occurrence clusters were reported to appear linked to parvovirus B19, influenza, CMV and Epstein-Barr virus. While some public TCRs were present in many individuals, most TCR sequences turned up only very rarely across donors.

The receptor chain draws on TRBV6-1 and TRBJ1-5; the D gene is perhaps TRBD1, on 5 matching bases. The receptor's source is a woman aged 25-40 years in good health and CMV-seropositive. The sample consisted of PBMCs. In nucleotides, the sequence is TGTGCCACTACCGCGACAGTAAATCAGCCCCAGCATTTT. It encodes CATTATVNQPQHF.